This record concerns one T cell receptor beta chain sequence. Original data processing: Estimates of nucleated cell counts were drawn from the amplification of reference gene primers. The data were produced by immunoSEQ multiplex PCR, yet TCRdb's version contains in-frame clones alone and is incomplete. V and J calls and clone size are copied from that table; D and trimming were computed from the DNA. The data hold about 74,000 clones, with about 88% observed a single time. The data are from a study of blood T cell repertoires in COVID-19. The germline gives CDR1 GTSNPN, CDR2 SVGIG (reference sequence). CDR3 length: 11 amino acids. V was cut by 4 bases and J by 7 bases, with 5 bases left in between.

This sequence originates from a man aged 45-65 years with acute or convalescent COVID-19. Sequencing was done on a sample of peripheral blood. V and J are TRBV30 and TRBJ1-6; no clear D gene. The CDR3 reads CAWTQNSPLHF. As DNA, the CDR3 is TGTGCCTGGACCCAAAATTCACCCCTCCACTTT.